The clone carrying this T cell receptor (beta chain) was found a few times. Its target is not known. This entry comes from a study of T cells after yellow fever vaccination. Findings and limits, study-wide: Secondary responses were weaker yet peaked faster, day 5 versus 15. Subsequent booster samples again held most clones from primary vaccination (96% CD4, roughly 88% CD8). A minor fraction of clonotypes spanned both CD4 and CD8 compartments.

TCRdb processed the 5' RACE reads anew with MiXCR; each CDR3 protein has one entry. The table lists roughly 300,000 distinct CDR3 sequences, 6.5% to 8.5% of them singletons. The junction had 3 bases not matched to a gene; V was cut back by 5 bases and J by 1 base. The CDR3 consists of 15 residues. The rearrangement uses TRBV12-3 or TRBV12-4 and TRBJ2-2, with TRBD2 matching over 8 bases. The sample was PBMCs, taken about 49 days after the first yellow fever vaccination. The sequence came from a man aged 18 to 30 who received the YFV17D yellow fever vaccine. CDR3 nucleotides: TGTGCCAGCAGTCGCAGCGGGGGGAACACCGGGGAGCTGTTTTTT. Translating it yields CASSRSGGNTGELFF.